A single sample is the source of the 12 T cell receptor beta chains below, sequenced in a study of blood T cell repertoires in COVID-19. The protocol was immunoSEQ multiplex PCR, while the TCRdb copy is restricted to in-frame clones and leaves out a portion. In the table there are some 530,000 clones, around 85% of which are singletons. The sample taken for sequencing was PBMCs or T cells enriched from blood (not recorded which). The receptors come from a woman aged 55 to 70 who had recovered from COVID-19.

The gene calls are TRBV4-1 and TRBJ2-3; TRBD2 agrees at 9 bases. The CDR3 consists of 16 residues. Germline CDR1 MGHRA, CDR2 YSYEKL. Germline trimming cut 6 bases from V and 6 bases from J; bases unmatched to any gene: 13. The CDR3 sequence: CASSLVAGELTDTQYF. The CDR3 DNA reads as TGCGCCAGCAGTCTGGTAGCGGGGGAATTAACCGATACGCAGTATTTT.

V and J are TRBV5-6 and TRBJ1-3; 8 bases match TRBD1. The V and J ends lost 2 bases and 8 bases, in that order; junction bases with no gene match: 12. The CDR3 extends over 16 amino acids. The V gene's germline CDR1 is SGHDT and CDR2 YYEEEE. CDR3 sequence: CASSFLTGGFGDTIYF. The CDR3 DNA follows: TGTGCCAGCAGCTTTCTAACAGGGGGTTTCGGCGACACCATATATTTT.

The rearrangement joins TRBV5-5 to TRBJ2-7; D might be TRBD2 (6 bases). The germline CDR1 and CDR2 sequences are SGHKS and YYEKEE (reference sequence). The CDR3 length is 15 residues. Deletions cut 4 bases from V and 7 bases from J, with 21 bases between. CDR3 sequence: CASSPRGGGESEQYF. CDR3 nucleotide sequence: TGTGCCAGCAGCCCTCGGGGAGGCGGGGAATCTGAGCAGTACTTC.

This clone was counted a few times. This chain links TRBV5-1 with TRBJ2-2; D not resolved. This CDR3 has 15 residues. Germline V gene lookup returns CDR1 SGHRS and CDR2 YFSETQ. V was shortened by 1 base and J by 1 base, with 8 bases between the two germline ends. CDR3 in DNA: TGCGCCAGCAGCTTGCAGGTGGGGAACACCGGGGAGCTGTTTTTT. It codes for CASSLQVGNTGELFF.

The gene calls are TRBV4-1 and TRBJ2-1, with TRBD2 matching 10 bases. CDR1 is MGHRA and CDR2 is YSYEKL in the germline V gene. The CDR3 sequence is 19 residues long. With 0 bases clipped from V and 7 bases from J, the junction kept 15 bases outside the gene matches. CDR3 residues: CASSQDGASSGGVLNEQFF. Written as DNA, the CDR3 is TGCGCCAGCAGCCAAGATGGAGCCTCTAGCGGGGGCGTCTTGAATGAGCAGTTCTTC.

The J gene is TRBJ1-2, the V gene TRBV5-1; D is possibly TRBD1 (5 bases). The CDR3 has 16 amino acids. Trimming removed 1 base from V and 8 bases from J, with 21 bases in between. The germline V gene encodes CDR1 SGHRS and CDR2 YFSETQ. CDR3 loop: CASSLLADKQAGGYTF. In DNA form, the CDR3 reads TGCGCCAGCAGCTTGCTAGCGGACAAACAGGCGGGCGGCTACACCTTC.

V is TRBV15 and J is TRBJ1-4; D is perhaps TRBD1 (6 bases). The CDR3 covers 15 residues. Germline CDR1 is LNHNV and CDR2 is YYDKDF (reference sequence). Trimming took 1 base from V and 5 from J, leaving 11 bases between them. CDR3 region: CATSRVGQGNEKLFF. The CDR3 nucleotides read TGTGCCACCAGCAGAGTCGGCCAGGGGAATGAAAAACTGTTTTTT.

This chain links TRBV18 with TRBJ2-7; 10 nucleotides match TRBD1. CDR3 length: 14 residues. CDR1 is KGHSH and CDR2 is LQKENI in the germline V gene. After removal of 5 bases from V and 6 bases from J, the junction contained 7 bases not matched to a gene. The CDR3 region has the DNA TGTGCCAGCTCAGCCGACAGGGGGCTGGGCGAGCAGTACTTC. This sequence encodes CASSADRGLGEQYF.

The chain is built from TRBV6-6 and TRBJ1-5; TRBD1 might be the D (5 bases). This CDR3 has 16 residues. CDR1 MNHNY and CDR2 SVGAGI come from the germline V gene (reference sequence). V was trimmed by 1 base and J by 4 bases, leaving 14 bases between them. CDR3 sequence: CASSYLWGEKNQPQHF. CDR3 in DNA: TGTGCCAGCAGTTACTTGTGGGGGGAAAAGAATCAGCCCCAGCATTTT.

V and J are TRBV2 and TRBJ1-4; unclear D gene. Germline loops: CDR1 SNHLY, CDR2 FYNNEI. The CDR3 extends over 13 amino acids. Trimming pared 1 base from V and 8 bases from J, leaving 8 bases between. CDR3: CASSEGRSEKLFF. The CDR3 DNA is TGTGCCAGCAGTGAAGGGAGGTCAGAAAAACTGTTTTTT.

The V gene is TRBV5-1, the J gene TRBJ1-2; D is unresolved. This CDR3 spans 14 amino acids. The germline V and J ends were trimmed by 2 bases and 2 bases, with 10 bases remaining between them. Germline CDR1 reads SGHRS; CDR2 reads YFSETQ. The CDR3 sequence: CASSLRTPNYGYTF. The DNA of the CDR3 is TGCGCCAGCAGCTTAAGGACTCCGAACTATGGCTACACCTTC.

The chain couples TRBV7-6 to TRBJ1-1; 7 nucleotides align to TRBD1. This CDR3 has 15 residues. Germline CDR1 SGHVS, CDR2 FNYEAQ. With 4 bases clipped from V and 1 base from J, the junction kept 6 bases outside the gene matches. The chain's CDR3 is CASSSRQGGNTEAFF. The CDR3 region has the DNA TGTGCCAGCAGCTCTAGACAGGGAGGGAACACTGAAGCTTTCTTT. The full variable domain, in which reference TRBV7-6 and TRBJ1-1 provide the parts outside the CDR3, is GAGVSQSPRYKVTKRGQDVALRCDPISGHVSLYWYRQALGQGPEFLTYFNYEAQQDKSGLPNDRFSAERPEGSISTLTIQRTEQRDSAMYRCASSSRQGGNTEAFFGQGTRLTVV.